The rows below give T cell receptor beta chains drawn from one sample of a study of beta chain features in type 1 diabetes. TCRdb keeps only in-frame clones here, not all; method: immunoSEQ multiplex PCR. This sample yields around 250,000 clones, of which 25% to 30% are seen a single time; roughly 4% belongs to the top ten. The sequenced material came from central memory CD4+ T cells from blood. The receptor source for this set is a man in his thirties or forties in good health. Both conserved end residues are part of each CDR3. D genes are given only for firm matches. Some rows have no size entry. The others give once, few or many, or a class for an expanded clone.

clone_size	j_call	cdr3_length	v_call	d_call	cdr3_aa	cdr3_nt
many	TRBJ2-1	14	TRBV7-9	TRBD2	CASSSRAGVNEQFF	TGTGCCAGCAGCTCCCGTGCGGGAGTGAATGAGCAGTTCTTC
.	TRBJ2-7	10	TRBV20-1	.	CSAGDYEQYF	TGCAGTGCTGGCGACTACGAGCAGTACTTC
.	TRBJ1-6	16	TRBV4-2	.	CASSQDPGRGNSPLHF	TGTGCCAGCAGCCAAGACCCCGGTCGTGGTAATTCACCCCTCCACTTT
.	TRBJ2-4	14	TRBV6-5	.	CASSWDSVRNIQYF	TGTGCCAGCAGCTGGGACTCGGTGCGAAACATTCAGTACTTC
many	TRBJ2-3	14	TRBV7-2	.	CASSLSTGTDTQYF	TGTGCCAGCAGCTTATCCACCGGAACAGATACGCAGTATTTT
.	TRBJ1-1	14	TRBV2	.	CASSLLGLNTEAFF	TGTGCCAGCAGCCTTTTGGGTCTGAACACTGAAGCTTTCTTT
.	TRBJ2-4	17	TRBV14	TRBD1	CASSQGDSKLAKNIQYF	TGTGCCAGCAGCCAAGGGGACAGCAAGTTAGCCAAAAACATTCAGTACTTC
.	TRBJ2-5	12	TRBV2	.	CASSLIGETQYF	TGTGCCAGCAGCCTAATTGGGGAGACCCAGTACTTC
.	TRBJ1-1	15	TRBV7-9	.	CASSFSRVSNTEAFF	TGTGCCAGCAGCTTCTCTCGGGTCTCGAACACTGAAGCTTTCTTT
.	TRBJ2-5	14	TRBV18	.	CASSPPGPQETQYF	TGTGCCAGCTCACCTCCGGGTCCCCAAGAGACCCAGTACTTC
.	TRBJ2-1	15	TRBV7-9	TRBD1	CASSPGQPGNNEQFF	TGTGCCAGCAGCCCGGGACAGCCGGGGAACAATGAGCAGTTCTTC
.	TRBJ2-7	12	TRBV10-2	.	CASSEETYEQYF	TGCGCCAGCAGTGAGGAGACTTACGAGCAGTACTTC
.	TRBJ2-7	13	TRBV6-1	.	CASVRTDTYEQYF	TGTGCCAGCGTGAGGACAGACACCTACGAGCAGTACTTC
many	TRBJ2-3	10	TRBV29-1	.	CSAYTDTQYF	TGCAGCGCTTACACAGATACGCAGTATTTT
.	TRBJ2-1	16	TRBV30	.	CAWNSARQSSYNEQFF	TGTGCCTGGAATTCTGCCCGACAGAGCTCCTACAATGAGCAGTTCTTC
.	TRBJ1-6	14	TRBV25-1	TRBD1	CASSEYGQGSPLHF	TGTGCCAGCAGTGAATACGGACAGGGATCACCCCTCCACTTT
few	TRBJ1-2	14	TRBV7-9	.	CASSPSLFNYGYTF	TGTGCCAGCAGCCCCAGCCTCTTTAACTATGGCTACACCTTC
.	TRBJ1-6	17	TRBV27	TRBD1	CASRTMIGTEDNSPLHF	TGTGCCAGCAGAACTATGATCGGGACAGAAGATAATTCACCCCTCCACTTT
.	TRBJ2-7	13	TRBV30	.	CAWSRDLLGEQYF	TGTGCCTGGAGCCGGGACCTTTTGGGGGAGCAGTACTTC
.	TRBJ2-3	16	TRBV9	.	CASSVAGQLQVDTQYF	TGTGCCAGCAGCGTAGCTGGACAGCTACAAGTGGATACGCAGTATTTT
few	TRBJ2-1	15	TRBV5-4	.	CASSLPGTGYNEQFF	TGTGCCAGCAGCTTGCCGGGGACGGGTTACAATGAGCAGTTCTTC
.	TRBJ1-6	15	TRBV7-9	.	CASSPLIGNNSPLHF	TGTGCCAGCAGCCCTCTGATAGGGAATAATTCACCCCTCCACTTT
few	TRBJ2-1	11	TRBV5-1	.	CASSSFDEQFF	TGCGCCAGCAGCTCCTTCGATGAGCAGTTCTTC
.	TRBJ1-5	12	TRBV7-9	.	CASSPENQPQHF	TGTGCCAGCAGCCCGGAGAATCAGCCCCAGCATTTT
.	TRBJ2-3	11	TRBV19	.	CASSIVGTQYF	TGTGCCAGTAGTATTGTAGGGACGCAGTATTTT
.	TRBJ1-4	14	TRBV15	.	CATSRDNGNEKLFF	TGTGCCACCAGCAGAGATAATGGAAATGAAAAACTGTTTTTT
.	TRBJ2-3	11	TRBV6-5	.	CASTQGGTQYF	TGTGCCAGCACCCAAGGGGGTACGCAGTATTTT
.	TRBJ2-3	16	TRBV9	.	CASSPRVGGTTDTQYF	TGTGCCAGCAGCCCCAGGGTGGGGGGCACCACAGATACGCAGTATTTT
many	TRBJ2-3	13	TRBV10-3	.	CAVQTGGEDTQYF	TGTGCCGTCCAGACCGGCGGGGAGGATACGCAGTATTTT
many	TRBJ2-1	13	TRBV4-3	.	CASSQDMSFEQFF	TGCGCCAGCAGCCAAGATATGAGTTTTGAGCAGTTCTTC
.	TRBJ2-1	15	TRBV5-1	.	CASSLRRSSYNEQFF	TGCGCCAGCAGCTTGAGGAGGAGCTCCTACAATGAGCAGTTCTTC
few	TRBJ1-5	14	TRBV28	.	CASSAGTSPSPQHF	TGTGCCAGCAGCGCCGGGACAAGCCCGTCGCCCCAGCATTTT
.	TRBJ2-7	14	TRBV5-6	TRBD2	CASSGLAGSYEQYF	TGTGCCAGCAGCGGACTAGCGGGTAGCTACGAGCAGTACTTC
many	TRBJ2-2	14	TRBV6-5	TRBD1	CATGTGVNTGELFF	TGTGCCACCGGGACAGGGGTAAACACCGGGGAGCTGTTTTTT
.	TRBJ2-2	17	TRBV4-1	.	CASSQLERLEKGGELFF	TGCGCCAGCAGCCAGTTAGAGCGACTTGAAAAGGGCGGGGAGCTGTTTTTT
.	TRBJ2-5	14	TRBV7-2	.	CASSLGGGAETQYF	TGTGCCAGCAGCTTAGGAGGGGGGGCGGAGACCCAGTACTTC
few	TRBJ2-5	12	TRBV30	.	CAWKRSQETQYF	TGTGCCTGGAAAAGGAGTCAAGAGACCCAGTACTTC
.	TRBJ2-3	17	TRBV18	TRBD2	CASSPTLSGRATDTQYF	TGTGCCAGCTCTCCCACCCTCAGCGGGAGGGCCACAGATACGCAGTATTTT
.	TRBJ2-5	12	TRBV5-3	.	CARKLGQETQYF	TGTGCCAGAAAATTGGGGCAAGAGACCCAGTACTTC
.	TRBJ2-1	15	TRBV19	TRBD2	CASSWTSELYNEQFF	TGTGCCAGTAGCTGGACTAGCGAACTTTATAATGAGCAGTTCTTC
.	TRBJ2-5	13	TRBV6-5	TRBD2	CASGGLAAATQYF	TGTGCCAGCGGCGGACTAGCGGCAGCAACCCAGTACTTC
.	TRBJ2-3	16	TRBV5-1	TRBD2	CASSLGTSAITDTQYF	TGCGCCAGCAGCTTAGGGACTAGCGCCATCACAGATACGCAGTATTTT
.	TRBJ2-3	15	TRBV11-2	TRBD2	CASSPLAGEKETQYF	TGTGCCAGCAGCCCTCTAGCGGGGGAAAAGGAAACGCAGTATTTT
.	TRBJ1-2	12	TRBV29-1	TRBD1	CGGGQEGYGYTF	TGCGGGGGAGGACAGGAAGGTTATGGCTACACCTTC
many	TRBJ2-7	9	TRBV5-4	.	CASNPGQYF	TGTGCCAGCAACCCCGGGCAGTACTTC
few	TRBJ2-7	15	TRBV30	TRBD1	CAWSVLGRGPPEQYF	TGTGCCTGGAGTGTACTCGGCAGGGGGCCCCCCGAGCAGTACTTC
.	TRBJ2-1	16	TRBV6-6	TRBD2	CASSPGGTSGYNEQFF	TGTGCCAGCAGCCCTGGAGGGACTAGCGGGTACAATGAGCAGTTCTTC
few	TRBJ1-1	15	TRBV4-3	.	CASSQEGVEDTEAFF	TGCGCCAGCAGCCAGGAGGGGGTTGAGGACACTGAAGCTTTCTTT
few	TRBJ2-5	13	TRBV4-1	.	CASSQRVQETQYF	TGCGCCAGCAGCCAACGAGTACAAGAGACCCAGTACTTC
.	TRBJ1-2	15	TRBV7-2	TRBD1	CASSPRDRYNYGYTF	TGTGCCAGCAGCCCCCGGGACAGATATAACTATGGCTACACCTTC
.	TRBJ1-1	13	TRBV30	.	CAWSGWPEAEAFF	TGTGCCTGGAGTGGTTGGCCCGAGGCTGAAGCTTTCTTT
once	TRBJ2-1	16	TRBV4-1	TRBD2	CASSPRGGLSYNEQFF	TGCGCCAGCAGCCCTCGCGGGGGGCTATCCTACAATGAGCAGTTCTTC
.	TRBJ2-1	16	TRBV4-3	.	CASSQEPGRRDNEQFF	TGCGCCAGCAGCCAAGAGCCAGGGCGGAGAGACAATGAGCAGTTCTTC
few	TRBJ1-2	13	TRBV6-6	.	CASSKDSNYGYTF	TGTGCCAGCAGTAAGGACAGCAACTATGGCTACACCTTC
few	TRBJ2-7	12	TRBV7-9	.	CASSLGTYEQYF	TGTGCCAGCAGCTTAGGGACCTACGAGCAGTACTTC
few	TRBJ2-7	15	TRBV21-1	.	CASSHGQESSYEQYF	TGTGCCAGCAGCCACGGACAGGAGAGCTCCTACGAGCAGTACTTC
.	TRBJ2-5	11	TRBV20-1	.	CSAKGQETQYF	TGCAGTGCTAAGGGTCAAGAGACCCAGTACTTC
.	TRBJ2-4	15	TRBV10-2	.	CASSEASVLKNIQYF	TGCGCCAGCAGTGAGGCTAGCGTGCTCAAAAACATTCAGTACTTC